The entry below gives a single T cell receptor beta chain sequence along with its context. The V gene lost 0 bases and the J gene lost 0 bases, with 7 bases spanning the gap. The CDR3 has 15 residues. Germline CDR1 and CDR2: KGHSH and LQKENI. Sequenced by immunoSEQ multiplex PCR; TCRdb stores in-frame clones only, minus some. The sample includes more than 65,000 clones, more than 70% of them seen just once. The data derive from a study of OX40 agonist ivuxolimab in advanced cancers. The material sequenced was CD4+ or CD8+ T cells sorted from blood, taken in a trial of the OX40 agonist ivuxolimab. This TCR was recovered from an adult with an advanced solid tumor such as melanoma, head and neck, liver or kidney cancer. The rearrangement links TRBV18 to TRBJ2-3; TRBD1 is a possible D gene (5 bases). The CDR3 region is CASSPPTASTDTQYF. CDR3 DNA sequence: TGTGCCAGCTCACCACCGACAGCTAGCACAGATACGCAGTATTTT.